This T cell receptor beta chain derives from a study of blood T cell repertoires in COVID-19. Study in general: Sites across the United States, Italy and Spain contributed samples from acute and convalescent COVID-19. Sample material is recorded as cDNA or gDNA derived from T cells, B-cell-depleted T cells, or PBMCs.

Everyone who took part was roughly 18 to 95 years old, and they came from some 23 US areas. Germline lookup yields CDR1 SNHLY and CDR2 FYNNEI. V lost 8 bases and J lost 3, with 16 bases in between. CDR3 length: 14 amino acids. Method: immunoSEQ multiplex PCR; TCRdb's copy keeps in-frame clones and lacks some. The sample lists approximately 200,000 clones; 80% to 90% were seen once. The gene calls are TRBV2 and TRBJ2-5; perhaps TRBD2 as D (7 bases). The sequence derives from a man younger than 35 with acute COVID-19. Sequenced material: PBMCs or T cells enriched from blood (not recorded which). CDR3: CASSGGAGEETQYF. The CDR3 region has the DNA TGTGCCAGCTCGGGGGGTGCAGGGGAAGAGACCCAGTACTTC.